This is a list of T cell receptor beta chains from one sample in a study of T cells in Graves' hyperthyroidism and ophthalmopathy. TCRdb recomputed calls from the multiplex PCR reads with MiXCR, one row per CDR3 protein. This sample carries about 250,000 distinct CDR3 sequences, approximately 23% of them seen once, and the ten largest clones take roughly a third. Sequencing input: blood. The receptors originated from a woman between 35 and 50 years old with Graves' ophthalmopathy. Both conserved end residues are part of each CDR3. A D gene is named only where the DNA matches it firmly. Clone size appears in some rows only: once, few, many, or a class for an expanded clone.

D,J,V,size,DNA,CDR3
NA,TRBJ1-1,TRBV6-5,NA,TGTGCCAGCAGTTACGGAGGGGGACGAGGCACTGAAGCTTTCTTT,CASSYGGGRGTEAFF
TRBD1,TRBJ1-5,TRBV19,NA,TGTGCCAGCAGGGGGGGGGCCGGGAATCAGCCCCAGCATTTT,CASRGGAGNQPQHF
TRBD1,TRBJ2-7,TRBV20-1,many,TGCAGTGCTAGGGACAGGGCCAAATACGAGCAGTACTTC,CSARDRAKYEQYF
NA,TRBJ2-7,TRBV5-1,many,TGCGCCAGCAGACCTAACGCGGACAGACACGAGCAGTACTTC,CASRPNADRHEQYF
NA,TRBJ1-1,TRBV27,many,TGTGCCAGCAGCCTATTGGGTGGGGACTCGGCTGAAGCTTTCTTT,CASSLLGGDSAEAFF
TRBD1,TRBJ1-1,TRBV12-3/TRBV12-4,NA,TGTGCCAGCACCCTTACAGGGGTTGGGTTAGCTTTCTTT,CASTLTGVGLAFF
NA,TRBJ1-2,TRBV29-1,many,TGCAGCGTTGGCGGGAACTATGGCTACACCTTC,CSVGGNYGYTF
TRBD1,TRBJ2-5,TRBV4-1,many,TGCGCCAGCAGCCAAGAAGGACATGACAGGGGAGAGACCCAGTACTTC,CASSQEGHDRGETQYF
NA,TRBJ1-1,TRBV29-1,many,TGCAGCGCCGACCCGGACTTAATGAACACTGAAGCTTTCTTT,CSADPDLMNTEAFF
NA,TRBJ2-7,TRBV20-1,many,TGCAGTGCTGGGAGAGTAACCTACGAGCAGTACTTC,CSAGRVTYEQYF
NA,TRBJ2-7,TRBV7-9,many,TGTGCCAGCAGCTTAGTCGAAGGGGGCGGGAGCGCCTCCTACGAGCAGTACTTC,CASSLVEGGGSASYEQYF
NA,TRBJ2-7,TRBV27,many,TGTGCCAGCAGTTTCCAGGGATCCTCCTACGAGCAGTACTTC,CASSFQGSSYEQYF
NA,TRBJ2-1,TRBV12-3/TRBV12-4,many,TGTGCCAGCAGTTTGACAGGAAGGGGGGTCTTC,CASSLTGRGVF
TRBD1,TRBJ1-2,TRBV20-1,many,TGCAGTGCTGACAGGGGATCAATCTATGGCTACACCTTC,CSADRGSIYGYTF
NA,TRBJ1-1,TRBV7-9,NA,TGTGCCAGCAGCTTCGGACATAATGAAGCTTTCTTT,CASSFGHNEAFF
NA,TRBJ2-3,TRBV28,many,TGTGCCAGCATTACAGGTCTCACTTCGGGGGATACGCAGTATTTT,CASITGLTSGDTQYF
NA,TRBJ2-2,TRBV28,many,TGTGCCAGCAGCCTCCCCAAAGTGCAGCGACCTGCTGGGGAGCTGTTTTTT,CASSLPKVQRPAGELFF
TRBD1,TRBJ2-7,TRBV20-1,many,TGCAGTGCTAGCCCCCGGGACAGGAGCATGTACGAGCAGTACTTC,CSASPRDRSMYEQYF
NA,TRBJ2-1,TRBV6-1,NA,TGTGCCAGCAACGGATTGGATGAGCAGTTCTTC,CASNGLDEQFF
TRBD1,TRBJ1-2,TRBV5-1,NA,TGCGCCAGCAGACCAACGACAGGGTTCGGCTACACCTTC,CASRPTTGFGYTF
TRBD1,TRBJ1-2,TRBV2,many,TGTGCCAGCAGTGCGGGACAGGGGGCGGACTATGGCTACACCTTC,CASSAGQGADYGYTF
NA,TRBJ2-5,TRBV19,many,TGTGCCAGTAGTACCACCGACGGAGCCTCTCAAGAGACCCAGTACTTC,CASSTTDGASQETQYF
TRBD1,TRBJ1-5,TRBV11-2,NA,TGTGCCAGCAGGCCGGGGCAGGGAGGGGGCTATAGCAATCAGCCCCAGCATTTT,CASRPGQGGGYSNQPQHF
TRBD2,TRBJ2-4,TRBV28,many,TGTGCCAGCAGTCCGCACGGGGGAGGGACGGGGAACATTCAGTACTTC,CASSPHGGGTGNIQYF
TRBD2,TRBJ2-3,TRBV6-6,many,TGTGCCAGCAGAGACGGACTAGCGGCCACAGATACGCAGTATTTT,CASRDGLAATDTQYF
TRBD1,TRBJ1-5,TRBV19,many,TGTGCCACCCGAGTTCGGGGACAGGGATTAGAGCCCCAGCATTTT,CATRVRGQGLEPQHF
NA,TRBJ2-2,TRBV15,many,TGTGCCACCAGCAGAGGCGGTTTCACCGGGGAGCTGTTTTTT,CATSRGGFTGELFF
NA,TRBJ1-2,TRBV2,many,TGTGCCAGCAGTGTTGGTGGAGGATATGGCTACACCTTC,CASSVGGGYGYTF
NA,TRBJ1-1,TRBV11-2,many,TGTGCCAGCAGCCCGAGCGGGGGGGGTATGGGTAAAGCTTTCTTT,CASSPSGGGMGKAFF
NA,TRBJ2-7,TRBV27,many,TGTGCCAGCCGTCAGGGGACCAGCTCCTACGAGCAGTACTTC,CASRQGTSSYEQYF
NA,TRBJ1-3,TRBV20-1,many,TGCAGTGCTAGACATGGAAACACCATATATTTT,CSARHGNTIYF
NA,TRBJ1-3,TRBV6-1,many,TGTGCCAGCAGTGAAGTAGCTGGAAACACCATATATTTT,CASSEVAGNTIYF
TRBD2,TRBJ2-3,TRBV10-3,many,TGTGCCATCAGTGGTAGAGCGGGAGGAAGCACAGATACGCAGTATTTT,CAISGRAGGSTDTQYF
NA,TRBJ2-3,TRBV28,many,TGTGCCAGCAGTCTACTTAGTATTACAGATACGCAGTATTTT,CASSLLSITDTQYF
NA,TRBJ1-2,TRBV3-1,many,TGTGCCAGCAGCCATATGGGGAGGCAAGGCTACACCTTC,CASSHMGRQGYTF
NA,TRBJ2-7,TRBV20-1,many,TGCAGTGCAAAGTTGGGCTTCGAGCAGTACTTC,CSAKLGFEQYF
NA,TRBJ2-2,TRBV29-1,many,TGCAGCGTTACAATAGGGACGTCCACCGGGGAGCTGTTTTTT,CSVTIGTSTGELFF
NA,TRBJ1-2,TRBV7-2,many,TGTGCCAGCAGCCCCGCTCAGGCTGGCTACACCTTC,CASSPAQAGYTF
NA,TRBJ2-2,TRBV14,many,TGTGCCAGCAAGGGGACACCGTACACCGGGGAGCTGTTTTTT,CASKGTPYTGELFF
TRBD1,TRBJ1-5,TRBV28,many,TGTGCCAGCAGGGGAGCGGGAGGGGACAGGAAAGATTACAATCAGCCCCAGCATTTT,CASRGAGGDRKDYNQPQHF
NA,TRBJ2-2,TRBV6-1,NA,TGTGCCAGCAGTGTAACAGGACCCTTAGTGCAGCTGTTTTTT,CASSVTGPLVQLFF
NA,TRBJ1-1,TRBV19,NA,TGTGCCAGTAGTATAGCGATCGGTGACACTGAAGCTTTCTTT,CASSIAIGDTEAFF
NA,TRBJ1-5,TRBV29-1,many,TGCAGCGTTGGGGGGGCCAATCAGCCCCAGCATTTT,CSVGGANQPQHF
NA,TRBJ1-2,TRBV28,many,TGTGCCAGCAGTTTCCCTGTGCAGGGAGATAACTATGGCTACACCTTC,CASSFPVQGDNYGYTF
TRBD1,TRBJ2-5,TRBV2,many,TGTGCCAGCAAGGGGGACAGAACCCAAGAGACCCAGTACTTC,CASKGDRTQETQYF
TRBD1,TRBJ1-1,TRBV4-2,many,TGTGCCAGCAGCCAAACAGGGGTCACTGAAGCTTTCTTT,CASSQTGVTEAFF